The 29 T cell receptor beta chains below all came from one sample that was sequenced in a study of T cell responses to AZD1222 COVID-19 vaccine. Profiled with immunoSEQ multiplex PCR; TCRdb holds only in-frame clones, not every one. Of around 140,000 clones listed, 89% are singletons. Source: peripheral blood, taken on day 0 of AZD1222 vaccination. The receptors derive from an adult in good health.

The rearrangement joins TRBV5-8 to TRBJ1-2, with no clear D. V lost 3 bases and J lost 5, with 8 bases in between. Germline CDR1 SGHTS, CDR2 YDEGEE. This CDR3 is 12 amino acids long. The CDR3 here is CASSSDGYGYTF. In DNA form, the CDR3 reads TGTGCCAGCAGCTCGGACGGTTATGGCTACACCTTC.

This chain uses TRBV7-8 with TRBJ1-3; TRBD1 might be the D (6 bases). The CDR3 has 17 residues. The V end was cut by 0 bases, the J end by 1 base, with 13 bases between. Germline CDR1 and CDR2: SGHVS and FQNEAQ. As DNA, the CDR3 is TGTGCCAGCAGCTTAGCGCCGGGGGGCTGGTCTGGAAACACCATATATTTT. Protein product: CASSLAPGGWSGNTIYF.

V is TRBV10-3 and J is TRBJ1-2; TRBD1 matches 8 bases. There are 17 residues in the CDR3. Looked up from germline, CDR1 is ENHRY and CDR2 is SYGVKD. V was clipped by 7 bases and J by 5 bases; unmatched bases: 18. The CDR3 DNA follows: TGTGCCATCAACGGACAAGACAGGGGCCCTCTCGGATATGGCTACACCTTC. This codes for CAINGQDRGPLGYGYTF.

The rearrangement links TRBV30 to TRBJ2-3; D is uncertain. Looked up from germline, CDR1 is GTSNPN and CDR2 is SVGIG (reference sequence). This CDR3 spans 13 amino acids. V dropped 4 bases and J dropped 2 bases, with 10 bases sitting between them. The CDR3 DNA is TGTGCCTGGACCAAATGGGACACAGATACGCAGTATTTT. Protein: CAWTKWDTDTQYF.

This chain uses TRBV5-8 with TRBJ1-5; D might be TRBD1 (6 bases). Trimming removed 4 bases from V and 0 bases from J, with 17 bases in between. From germline, CDR1 is SGHTS and CDR2 YDEGEE. The CDR3 spans 17 residues. The DNA of the CDR3 is TGTGCCAGCAGCCTGGGGCAGGGGCGGTATAGCAATCAGCCCCAGCATTTT. Its protein product is CASSLGQGRYSNQPQHF.

V and J are TRBV6-5 and TRBJ1-4, with no clear D. Germline V gene sequence: CDR1 MNHEY, CDR2 SVGAGI. The V end lost 0 bases, the J end lost 7 bases, and 12 bases lay between the germline ends. The CDR3 covers 15 residues. CDR3: CASSYSGRATEKLFF. CDR3 sequence (DNA): TGTGCCAGCAGTTACTCGGGTAGGGCGACTGAAAAACTGTTTTTT.

This clone was observed a handful of times. The chain combines TRBV10-3 with TRBJ1-2; D possibly corresponds to TRBD1 (6 bases). Germline CDR1 and CDR2: ENHRY and SYGVKD. Trimming removed 6 bases from V and 4 bases from J, with 15 bases in between. There are 14 residues in the CDR3. For the CDR3, the DNA is TGTGCCATCAGCCCCGGACAGTTCTTCTATGGCTACACCTTC. Translation: CAISPGQFFYGYTF.

The genes are TRBV18 and TRBJ1-3; a weak D match, TRBD1 (5 bases). Germline values: CDR1 KGHSH, CDR2 LQKENI. The CDR3 is made up of 17 amino acids. The germline V and J ends were trimmed by 4 bases and 4 bases, with 20 bases remaining between them. The CDR3, as DNA: TGTGCCAGCTCACAAGATCAGGGTGGCCCGTCGGGAAACACCATATATTTT. Translation: CASSQDQGGPSGNTIYF.

The J gene is TRBJ1-2, the V gene TRBV9; D uncertain. V was pared by 0 bases and J by 1 base, with 16 bases between. The germline V gene has CDR1 SGDLS and CDR2 YYNGEE. The CDR3 sequence is 17 residues long. The CDR3 DNA is TGTGCCAGCAGCGTAGGGGCCTTCCAGCAAGGTAACTATGGCTACACCTTC. Its translation: CASSVGAFQQGNYGYTF.

This chain connects TRBV7-3 to TRBJ1-1, with 7 bases that match TRBD1. After removal of 4 bases from V and 2 bases from J, the junction contained 4 bases not matched to a gene. Germline V gene data show CDR1 as SGHTA and CDR2 as FQGTGA. This CDR3 has 14 residues. The CDR3 DNA reads TGTGCCAGCAGCTCGAGGGGGCCTAACACTGAAGCTTTCTTT. This sequence encodes CASSSRGPNTEAFF. The variable domain in full, with the rest retrieved from reference TRBV7-3 and TRBJ1-1, is GAGVSQTPSNKVTEKGKYVELRCDPISGHTALYWYRQSLGQGPEFLIYFQGTGAADDSGLPNDRFFAVRPEGSVSTLKIQRTERGDSAVYLCASSSRGPNTEAFFGQGTRLTVV.

Only one count was recorded for this clone. The V and J genes are TRBV6-4 and TRBJ1-2; the D gene is possibly TRBD1 (5 bases). CDR1 is MRHNA and CDR2 is SNTAGT in the germline V gene. This CDR3 has 14 amino acids. Between the trimmed V and J ends, which lost 0 bases and 6 bases, there was a span of 11 bases. The CDR3 sequence is CASSDSQGRDGYTF. CDR3 DNA sequence: TGTGCCAGCAGTGACTCCCAGGGAAGAGATGGCTACACCTTC.

CDR3 nucleotide sequence: TGCGCCAGCAGCCGAGAAGAGACCCAGTACTTC. Amino acid sequence: CASSREETQYF. This rearrangement joins TRBV4-1 to TRBJ2-5; D ambiguous. CDR3 size: 11 residues. V dropped 4 bases and J dropped 3 bases, with 3 bases sitting between them. Germline CDR1 reads MGHRA; CDR2 reads YSYEKL.

The V call is TRBV9, the J call TRBJ2-5; D is possibly TRBD1 (7 bases). This CDR3 has 17 amino acids. The V gene's germline CDR1 is SGDLS and CDR2 YYNGEE. V gave up 6 bases and J gave up 1 base, with 22 bases separating them. CDR3 residues: CASTLGAAGTVQETQYF. The CDR3 nucleotides read TGTGCCAGCACCTTGGGGGCGGCGGGGACAGTCCAAGAGACCCAGTACTTC.

The genes are TRBV12-3 or TRBV12-4 and TRBJ1-1; D possibly corresponds to TRBD1 (6 bases). CDR3 size: 13 residues. V was pared by 3 bases and J by 5 bases, with 10 bases between. The CDR3 region has the DNA TGTGCCAGCAGTTTGCCACAGGGAACTGAAGCTTTCTTT. Protein product: CASSLPQGTEAFF.

V and J are TRBV4-3 and TRBJ2-2; 7 nucleotides line up with TRBD2. The CDR3 is made up of 15 amino acids. J was trimmed by 6 bases and V by 0 bases; bases with no gene match: 4. Germline CDR1 reads LGHNA; CDR2 reads YSLEER. CDR3 loop: CASSQERGVAGELFF. The DNA for the CDR3 is TGCGCCAGCAGCCAAGAACGGGGGGTGGCCGGGGAGCTGTTTTTT.

V and J are TRBV7-6 and TRBJ2-5; D might be TRBD1 (6 bases). Germline V gives CDR1 SGHVS, CDR2 FNYEAQ. The CDR3 runs to 15 residues. V lost 4 bases, J lost 5 bases, and 17 bases lay in between. The CDR3 DNA reads TGTGCCAGCAGCTCCGACAGGCGACAAAGGGAGACCCAGTACTTC. Translated: CASSSDRRQRETQYF. Supplemented by reference TRBV7-6 and TRBJ2-5, the full variable domain reads GAGVSQSPRYKVTKRGQDVALRCDPISGHVSLYWYRQALGQGPEFLTYFNYEAQQDKSGLPNDRFSAERPEGSISTLTIQRTEQRDSAMYRCASSSDRRQRETQYFGPGTRLLVL.

The chain combines TRBV7-9 with TRBJ1-1; D unclear. The CDR3 sequence is 13 residues long. V lost 5 bases and J 6 bases, leaving 13 bases between the germline ends. CDR1 and CDR2 from the germline V gene are SEHNR and FQNEAQ (reference sequence). The CDR3, as DNA: TGTGCCAGCAGCCTTATGGGCGCGGCTGAAGCTTTCTTT. This codes for CASSLMGAAEAFF. Full variable domain (remainder filled in from reference TRBV7-9 and TRBJ1-1): DTGVSQNPRHKITKRGQNVTFRCDPISEHNRLYWYRQTLGQGPEFLTYFQNEAQLEKSRLLSDRFSAERPKGSFSTLEIQRTEQGDSAMYLCASSLMGAAEAFFGQGTRLTVV.

The chain links TRBV7-8 to TRBJ2-5; tentative D call: TRBD1 (5 bases). The CDR3 sequence is 14 residues long. With 0 bases removed from V and 5 bases from J, the gap between germline ends came to 10 bases. Germline V gene sequence: CDR1 SGHVS, CDR2 FQNEAQ. DNA for the CDR3: TGTGCCAGCAGCTTAGCTGTAAAGGGGGAGACCCAGTACTTC. This translates into CASSLAVKGETQYF. Full variable domain (remainder filled in from reference TRBV7-8 and TRBJ2-5): GAGVSQSPRYKVAKRGQDVALRCDPISGHVSLFWYQQALGQGPEFLTYFQNEAQLDKSGLPSDRFFAERPEGSVSTLKIQRTQQEDSAVYLCASSLAVKGETQYFGPGTRLLVL.

The rearrangement joins TRBV7-2 to TRBJ1-1, with D uncertain. The CDR3 extends over 12 amino acids. V was cut by 5 bases and J by 4 bases, with 8 bases left in between. The germline CDR1 and CDR2 sequences are SGHTA and FQGNSA. The CDR3 protein is CASSALGTEAFF. Here the CDR3 DNA reads TGTGCCAGCAGCGCCCTCGGCACTGAAGCTTTCTTT. Full variable domain (outside the CDR3, taken from reference TRBV7-2 and TRBJ1-1): GAGVSQSPSNKVTEKGKDVELRCDPISGHTALYWYRQSLGQGLEFLIYFQGNSAPDKSGLPSDRFSAERTGGSVSTLTIQRTQQEDSAVYLCASSALGTEAFFGQGTRLTVV.

V is TRBV7-3 and J is TRBJ1-1; D possibly corresponds to TRBD1 (6 bases). The CDR3 extends over 13 amino acids. V was shortened by 4 bases and J by 3 bases, with 9 bases between the two germline ends. Germline V lookup: CDR1 SGHTA, CDR2 FQGTGA. As DNA, the CDR3 is TGTGCCAGCAGCTCGACAGGATACACTGAAGCTTTCTTT. Its translation: CASSSTGYTEAFF.

The V call is TRBV7-2, the J call TRBJ2-2, with unresolved D. In germline, CDR1 is SGHTA, CDR2 FQGNSA. The CDR3 has 15 amino acids. V was shortened by 1 base and J by 1 base, with 7 bases between the two germline ends. In DNA form, the CDR3 reads TGTGCCAGCAGCTTAGTCCCGGAGAACACCGGGGAGCTGTTTTTT. This encodes CASSLVPENTGELFF. The variable domain in full, with the rest retrieved from reference TRBV7-2 and TRBJ2-2, is GAGVSQSPSNKVTEKGKDVELRCDPISGHTALYWYRQSLGQGLEFLIYFQGNSAPDKSGLPSDRFSAERTGGSVSTLTIQRTQQEDSAVYLCASSLVPENTGELFFGEGSRLTVL.

The chain employs TRBV6-2 or TRBV6-3 and TRBJ1-5; TRBD1 matches at 10 bases. V trimming: 0 bases; J trimming: 6 bases; junction bases outside the gene matches: 20. The CDR3 extends over 21 amino acids. The germline V gene has CDR1 MNHEY and CDR2 SVGEGT. The CDR3 protein is CASSYSIIFRDRGFGGQPQHF. In nucleotides, the CDR3 is TGTGCCAGCAGTTACTCGATTATTTTCCGGGACAGGGGATTTGGTGGTCAGCCCCAGCATTTT.

This clone has more than one count but fewer than ten. The chain carries TRBV19 and TRBJ1-3; tentatively, D is TRBD1 (6 bases). Trimming cost V 3 bases and J 3 bases, with 12 bases left between them. Germline assignment: CDR1 LNHDA and CDR2 SQIVND (reference sequence). The CDR3 is 15 amino acids. CDR3 DNA sequence: TGTGCCAGTAGTATTGGGCAGGGGTTTGGAAACACCATATATTTT. Translation gives CASSIGQGFGNTIYF.

This clone was picked up a small number of times. The V and J genes are TRBV30 and TRBJ1-1; D remains unclear. The CDR3 has 13 amino acids. CDR1 and CDR2 from the germline V gene are GTSNPN and SVGIG (reference sequence). The V and J ends lost 2 bases and 1 base respectively, with 8 bases between them. CDR3 coding DNA: TGTGCCTGGAGTTTCAGCCCGAACACTGAAGCTTTCTTT. Its protein is CAWSFSPNTEAFF.

This chain joins TRBV6-2 or TRBV6-3 and TRBJ1-6; D is ambiguous. Germline values: CDR1 MNHEY, CDR2 SVGEGT. V shed 7 bases and J shed 0 bases, with 13 bases lying between them. The CDR3 runs 16 residues. The CDR3 nucleotides are TGTGCCAGCACCCCCGGCTTTAGCTCCTATAATTCACCCCTCCACTTT. It translates to CASTPGFSSYNSPLHF.

V gene TRBV7-3 combines with J gene TRBJ2-1; D gene uncertain. The CDR3 covers 18 residues. The V gene's germline CDR1 is SGHTA and CDR2 FQGTGA. Deletions cut 5 bases from V and 0 bases from J, with 20 bases between. The CDR3 DNA sequence: TGTGCCAGCAGCGTAGCTCCGGCGGCCCCGAGCTCCTACAATGAGCAGTTCTTC. Residues: CASSVAPAAPSSYNEQFF.

The V call is TRBV5-1, the J call TRBJ2-4; no reliable D call. Trimming removed 2 bases from V and 1 base from J, with 16 bases in between. This CDR3 region has 17 residues. CDR1 SGHRS and CDR2 YFSETQ come from the germline V gene. The CDR3: CASSFGPGNSAKNIQYF. CDR3 in DNA: TGCGCCAGCAGCTTTGGGCCTGGTAATTCGGCCAAAAACATTCAGTACTTC.

This sequence joins TRBV18 and TRBJ1-1; perhaps TRBD1 as D (5 bases). Germline-derived CDR1 and CDR2 are KGHSH and LQKENI. The CDR3 consists of 16 residues. Trimming left V 3 bases short and J 5 bases short, with 19 bases between. CDR3 protein: CASSPFLGGEGTEAFF. In DNA form, the CDR3 reads TGTGCCAGCTCACCCTTCCTCGGGGGTGAGGGGACTGAAGCTTTCTTT.

The chain has TRBV14 and TRBJ1-1; D is undetermined. The CDR3 has 13 residues. Trimming left V 4 bases short and J 1 base short, with 7 bases between. CDR1 is SGHDN and CDR2 is FVKESK in the germline V gene. The CDR3, as DNA: TGTGCCAGCAGCCTGTCAGGGAACACTGAAGCTTTCTTT. Its protein is CASSLSGNTEAFF.